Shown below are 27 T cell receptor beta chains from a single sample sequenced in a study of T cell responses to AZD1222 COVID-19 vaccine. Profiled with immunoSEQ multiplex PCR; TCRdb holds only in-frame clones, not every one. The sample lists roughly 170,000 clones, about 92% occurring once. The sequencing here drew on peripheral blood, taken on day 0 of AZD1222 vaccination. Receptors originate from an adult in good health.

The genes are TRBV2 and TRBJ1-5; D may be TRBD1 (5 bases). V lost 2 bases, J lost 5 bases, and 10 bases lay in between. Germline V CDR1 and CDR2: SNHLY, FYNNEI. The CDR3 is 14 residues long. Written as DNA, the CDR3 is TGTGCCAGCAGTGAACAGGGCAGCCATCAGCCCCAGCATTTT. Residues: CASSEQGSHQPQHF. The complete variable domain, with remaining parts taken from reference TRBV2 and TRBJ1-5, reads EPEVTQTPSHQVTQMGQEVILRCVPISNHLYFYWYRQILGQKVEFLVSFYNNEISEKSEIFDDQFSVERPDGSNFTLKIRSTKLEDSAMYFCASSEQGSHQPQHFGDGTRLSIL.

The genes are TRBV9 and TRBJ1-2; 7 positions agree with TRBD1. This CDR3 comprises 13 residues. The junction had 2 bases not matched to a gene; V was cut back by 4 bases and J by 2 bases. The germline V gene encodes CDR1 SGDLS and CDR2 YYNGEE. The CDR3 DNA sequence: TGTGCCAGCAGCATGGACAGGAACTATGGCTACACCTTC. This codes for CASSMDRNYGYTF.

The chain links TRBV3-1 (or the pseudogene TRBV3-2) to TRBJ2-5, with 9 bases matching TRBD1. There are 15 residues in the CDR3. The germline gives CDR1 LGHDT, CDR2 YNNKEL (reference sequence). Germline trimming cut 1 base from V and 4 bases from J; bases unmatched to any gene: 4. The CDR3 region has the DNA TGTGCCAGCAGCCAAGCCAACAGGGGGCCAGAGACCCAGTACTTC. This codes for CASSQANRGPETQYF.

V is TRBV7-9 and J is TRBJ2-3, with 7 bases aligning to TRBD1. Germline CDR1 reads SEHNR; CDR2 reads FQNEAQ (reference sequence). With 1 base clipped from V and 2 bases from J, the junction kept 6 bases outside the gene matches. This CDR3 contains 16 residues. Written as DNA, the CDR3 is TGTGCCAGCAGCTTAGGGGACAGCTTCAACACAGATACGCAGTATTTT. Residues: CASSLGDSFNTDTQYF.

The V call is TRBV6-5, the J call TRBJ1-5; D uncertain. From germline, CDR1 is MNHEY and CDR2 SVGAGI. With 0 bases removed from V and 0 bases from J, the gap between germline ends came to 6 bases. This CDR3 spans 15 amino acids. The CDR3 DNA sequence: TGTGCCAGCAGTTACTCCGCCCTTAGCAATCAGCCCCAGCATTTT. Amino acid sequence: CASSYSALSNQPQHF.

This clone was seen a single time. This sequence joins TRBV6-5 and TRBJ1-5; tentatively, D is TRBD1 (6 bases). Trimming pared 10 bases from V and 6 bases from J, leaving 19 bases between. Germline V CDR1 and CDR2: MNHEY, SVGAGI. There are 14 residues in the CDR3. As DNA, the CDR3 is TGTGCCACCACGCCGGGGGGGCCGGCTCAGCCCCAGCATTTT. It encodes CATTPGGPAQPQHF.

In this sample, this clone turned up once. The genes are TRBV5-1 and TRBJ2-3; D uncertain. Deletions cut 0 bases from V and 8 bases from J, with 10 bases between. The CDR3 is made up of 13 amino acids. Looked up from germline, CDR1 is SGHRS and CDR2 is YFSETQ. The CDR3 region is CASSLEASGTQYF. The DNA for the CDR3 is TGCGCCAGCAGCTTGGAGGCTTCCGGTACGCAGTATTTT. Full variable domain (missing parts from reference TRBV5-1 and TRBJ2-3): KAGVTQTPRYLIKTRGQQVTLSCSPISGHRSVSWYQQTPGQGLQFLFEYFSETQRNKGNFPGRFSGRQFSNSRSEMNVSTLELGDSALYLCASSLEASGTQYFGPGTRLTVL.

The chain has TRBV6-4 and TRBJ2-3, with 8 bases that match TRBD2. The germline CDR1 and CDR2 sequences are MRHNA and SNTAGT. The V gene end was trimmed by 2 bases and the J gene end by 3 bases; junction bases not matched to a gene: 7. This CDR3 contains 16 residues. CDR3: CASSDGLGGATDTQYF. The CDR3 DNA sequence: TGTGCCAGCAGTGACGGACTCGGGGGGGCAACAGATACGCAGTATTTT.

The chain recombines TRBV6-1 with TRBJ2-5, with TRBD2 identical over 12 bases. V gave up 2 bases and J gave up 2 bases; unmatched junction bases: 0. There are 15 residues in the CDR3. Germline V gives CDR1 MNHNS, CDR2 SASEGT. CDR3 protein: CASSELAGGQETQYF. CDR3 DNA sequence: TGTGCCAGCAGTGAACTAGCGGGGGGGCAAGAGACCCAGTACTTC.

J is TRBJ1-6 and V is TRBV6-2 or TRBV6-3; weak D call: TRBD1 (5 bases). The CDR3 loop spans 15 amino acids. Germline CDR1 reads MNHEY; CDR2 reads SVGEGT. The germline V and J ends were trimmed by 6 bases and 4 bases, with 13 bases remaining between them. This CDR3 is CASSDGTLYNSPLHF. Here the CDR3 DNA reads TGTGCCAGCAGCGATGGGACGCTTTATAATTCACCCCTCCACTTT.

CDR3 sequence: CASTQEELYLTDTQYF. CDR3 coding DNA: TGTGCCAGCACCCAAGAGGAGCTCTACTTGACAGATACGCAGTATTTT. The chain has TRBV28 and TRBJ2-3, with D uncertain. This CDR3 is built from 16 residues. The germline V gene has CDR1 MDHEN and CDR2 SYDVKM. V lost 7 bases and J lost 3, with 20 bases in between. The variable domain in full, with the rest retrieved from reference TRBV28 and TRBJ2-3, is DVKVTQSSRYLVKRTGEKVFLECVQDMDHENMFWYRQDPGLGLRLIYFSYDVKMKEKGDIPEGYSVSREKKERFSLILESASTNQTSMYLCASTQEELYLTDTQYFGPGTRLTVL.

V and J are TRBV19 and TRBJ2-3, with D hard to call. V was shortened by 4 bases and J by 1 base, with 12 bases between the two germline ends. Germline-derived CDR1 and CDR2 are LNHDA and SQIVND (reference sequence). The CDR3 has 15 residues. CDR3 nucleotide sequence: TGTGCCAGTAGTACAACAGTCGACCGCACAGATACGCAGTATTTT. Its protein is CASSTTVDRTDTQYF.

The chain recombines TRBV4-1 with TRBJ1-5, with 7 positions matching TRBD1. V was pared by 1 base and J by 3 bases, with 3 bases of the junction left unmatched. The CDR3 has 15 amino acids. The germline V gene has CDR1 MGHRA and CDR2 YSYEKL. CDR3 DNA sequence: TGCGCCAGCAGCCAAGTACAGGGGAACAATCAGCCCCAGCATTTT. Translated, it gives CASSQVQGNNQPQHF.

CDR3: CASSEVRLVYF. The CDR3 DNA reads as TGTGCCAGCAGTGAAGTGCGACTAGTGTATTTT. J is TRBJ2-3 and V is TRBV2; D is possibly TRBD2 (6 bases). The CDR3 is 11 residues long. V shed 1 base and J shed 14 bases, with 10 bases lying between them. The V gene's germline CDR1 is SNHLY and CDR2 FYNNEI.

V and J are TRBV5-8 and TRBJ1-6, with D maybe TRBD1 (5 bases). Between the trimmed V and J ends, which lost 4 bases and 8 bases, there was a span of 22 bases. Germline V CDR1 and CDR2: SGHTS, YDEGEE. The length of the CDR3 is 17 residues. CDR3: CASSHRAGRDLDSPLHF. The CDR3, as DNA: TGTGCCAGCAGCCATCGGGCAGGGAGGGATTTGGATTCACCCCTCCACTTT.

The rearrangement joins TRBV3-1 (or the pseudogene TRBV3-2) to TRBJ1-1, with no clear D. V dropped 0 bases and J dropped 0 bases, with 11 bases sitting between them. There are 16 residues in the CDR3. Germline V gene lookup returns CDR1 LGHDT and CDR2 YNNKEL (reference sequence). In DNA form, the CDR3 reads TGTGCCAGCAGCCAAGAAAGGGTGTTGCTGAACACTGAAGCTTTCTTT. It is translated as CASSQERVLLNTEAFF.

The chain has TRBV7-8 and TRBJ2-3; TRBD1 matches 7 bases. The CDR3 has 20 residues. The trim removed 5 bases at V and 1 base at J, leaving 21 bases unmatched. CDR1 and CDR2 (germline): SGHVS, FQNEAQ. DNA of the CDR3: TGTGCCAGCAGCCAAAGGTGGTGGACAGGAAGAATGGATGGCACAGATACGCAGTATTTT. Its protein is CASSQRWWTGRMDGTDTQYF.

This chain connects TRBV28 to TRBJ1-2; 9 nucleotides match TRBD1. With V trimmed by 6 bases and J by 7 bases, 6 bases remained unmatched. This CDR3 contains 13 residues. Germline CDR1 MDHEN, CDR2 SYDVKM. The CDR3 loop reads CASRGTGWGGYTF. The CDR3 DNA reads TGTGCCAGCAGGGGGACAGGGTGGGGTGGCTACACCTTC.

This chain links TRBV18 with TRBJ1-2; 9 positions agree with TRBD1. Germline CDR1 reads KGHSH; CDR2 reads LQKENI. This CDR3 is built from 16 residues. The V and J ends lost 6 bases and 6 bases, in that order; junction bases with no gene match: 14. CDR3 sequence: CASSPGTGTLRDGYTF. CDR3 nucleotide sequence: TGTGCCAGCTCCCCCGGGACAGGGACTCTACGGGATGGCTACACCTTC.

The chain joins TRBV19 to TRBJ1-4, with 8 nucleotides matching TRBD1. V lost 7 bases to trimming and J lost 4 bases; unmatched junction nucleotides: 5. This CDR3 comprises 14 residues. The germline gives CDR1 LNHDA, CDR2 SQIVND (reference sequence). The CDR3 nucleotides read TGTGCCAGTACCCCGACAGGGGTTAATGAAAAACTGTTTTTT. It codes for CASTPTGVNEKLFF. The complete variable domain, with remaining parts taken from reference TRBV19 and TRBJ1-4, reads DGGITQSPKYLFRKEGQNVTLSCEQNLNHDAMYWYRQDPGQGLRLIYYSQIVNDFQKGDIAEGYSVSREKKESFPLTVTSAQKNPTAFYLCASTPTGVNEKLFFGSGTQLSVL.

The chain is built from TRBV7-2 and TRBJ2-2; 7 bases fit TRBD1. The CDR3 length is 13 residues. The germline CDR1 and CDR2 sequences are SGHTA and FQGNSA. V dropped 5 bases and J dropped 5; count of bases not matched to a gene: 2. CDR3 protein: CASSRQGTGELFF. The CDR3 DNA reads TGTGCCAGCAGCCGACAGGGAACCGGGGAGCTGTTTTTT.

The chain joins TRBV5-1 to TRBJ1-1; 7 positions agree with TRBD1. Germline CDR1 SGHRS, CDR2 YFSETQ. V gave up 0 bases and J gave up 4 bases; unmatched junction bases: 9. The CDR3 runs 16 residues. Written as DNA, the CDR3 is TGCGCCAGCAGCTTGGGTGTAGTGGGGACAGCCACTGAAGCTTTCTTT. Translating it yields CASSLGVVGTATEAFF.

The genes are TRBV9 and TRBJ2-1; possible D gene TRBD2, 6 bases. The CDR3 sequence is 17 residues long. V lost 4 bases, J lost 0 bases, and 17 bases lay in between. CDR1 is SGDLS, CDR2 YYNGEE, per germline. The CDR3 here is CASSNPSGLVSYNEQFF. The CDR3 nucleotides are TGTGCCAGCAGCAATCCCAGCGGGCTTGTCTCCTACAATGAGCAGTTCTTC.

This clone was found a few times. The CDR3 bases are TGTGCCAGCAGGCCGGGACAGAACACTAATTCACCCCTCCACTTT. Residues: CASRPGQNTNSPLHF. J is TRBJ1-6 and V is TRBV5-4, with 7 bases fitting TRBD1. Looked up from germline, CDR1 is SGHNT and CDR2 is YYREEE (reference sequence). V shed 5 bases and J 6 bases; nucleotides not matched to a gene: 8. This CDR3 spans 15 amino acids.

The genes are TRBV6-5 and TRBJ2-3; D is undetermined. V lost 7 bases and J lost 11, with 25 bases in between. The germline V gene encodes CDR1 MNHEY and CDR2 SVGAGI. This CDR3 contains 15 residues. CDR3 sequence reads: CASIGESRFIAVQYF. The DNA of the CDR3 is TGTGCCAGCATTGGGGAAAGTCGTTTTATTGCCGTGCAGTATTTT.

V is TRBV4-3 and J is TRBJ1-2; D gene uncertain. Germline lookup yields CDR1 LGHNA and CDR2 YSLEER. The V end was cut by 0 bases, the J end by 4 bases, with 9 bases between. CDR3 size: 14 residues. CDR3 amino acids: CASSQDALGYGYTF. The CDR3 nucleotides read TGCGCCAGCAGCCAAGATGCCTTGGGCTATGGCTACACCTTC.

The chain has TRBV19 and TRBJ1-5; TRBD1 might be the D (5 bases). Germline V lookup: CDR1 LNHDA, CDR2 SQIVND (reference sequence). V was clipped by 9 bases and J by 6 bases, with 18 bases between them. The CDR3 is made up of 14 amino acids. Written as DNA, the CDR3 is TGTGCCAGCACACCAGGGAATGGTTTTCAGCCCCAGCATTTT. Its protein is CASTPGNGFQPQHF.